Reported below is one T cell receptor beta chain. V lost 1 base, J lost 9 bases, and 10 bases stayed unmatched. CDR3 length: 15 amino acids. CDR1 and CDR2 (germline): MGHRA, YSYEKL. These data originate in a study of blood T cell repertoires in COVID-19. Across the whole study: COVID-19 samples from acute and convalescent phases originated in the United States, Italy and Spain. From T cells, B-cell-depleted T cells, or PBMCs came the material, which was cDNA or gDNA.

Authors' processing steps: Scientists estimated how many nucleated cells there were by amplifying reference gene primers. Clones were read by immunoSEQ multiplex PCR, and TCRdb kept only the in-frame ones, dropping some. Clone size and V and J calls were adopted from that table, with D and trimming inferred from the DNA. Among about 370,000 clones, around 92% were seen once, and the ten largest hold 3%. The J gene is TRBJ2-7, the V gene TRBV4-1; 9 bases are a match to TRBD2. The sequenced material came from peripheral blood. The TCR sequence derives from a woman in her twenties or thirties with COVID-19, enrolled during active disease. The CDR3, as DNA: TGCGCCAGCAGCCAAGGTACGGGACTAGCTGCGCGGCAGTACGTC. Translating it yields CASSQGTGLAARQYV.